The clone carrying this TCR beta chain was counted only a few times. Its antigen is still unknown. Quantitative molecular-barcoded 5'-RACE generated the TCR beta libraries. TCRdb fed the 5' RACE reads into MiXCR, producing one record per CDR3 protein. The sample includes 200,000 to 300,000 distinct CDR3 sequences, roughly 10% of them seen just once. The data belong to a study of CD8 T cells in ankylosing spondylitis. Study-wide findings and caveats: A TCR beta motif made of fewer than ten highly homologous variants seemed typical of ankylosing spondylitis blood.

This CDR3 is built from 14 residues. The germline gives CDR1 SGHAT, CDR2 FQDESV (reference sequence). V gave up 5 bases and J gave up 5 bases; unmatched junction bases: 6. The chain combines TRBV11-1 with TRBJ1-1, with 9 bases identical to TRBD1. This sequence originates from a male donor with ankylosing spondylitis or in good health (not recorded which). Sequencing used blood, either unsorted or a sorted T cell fraction (not recorded which). The CDR3 bases are TGTGCCAGCAGCCCTTCACAGGGGGCGACTGAAGCTTTCTTT. It encodes CASSPSQGATEAFF.